This T cell receptor (beta chain) was found in a study of blood T cell repertoires in COVID-19. Sequencing was performed with immunoSEQ multiplex PCR; in TCRdb, only in-frame clones are kept and a portion is missing. The sample contains fewer than 350,000 clones, around 85% of which appear only once. This sequence was found in a woman aged 30 to 39 who had recovered from COVID-19. Sample: peripheral blood.

The chain's CDR3 is CATSDFSGGAADTQYF. The CDR3 DNA reads TGTGCCACCAGTGATTTTTCAGGGGGCGCCGCAGATACGCAGTATTTT. The chain employs TRBV24-1 and TRBJ2-3, with 8 bases that match TRBD1. This CDR3 comprises 16 residues. V shed 1 base, J shed 4 bases, and the junction held 6 bases outside the gene matches. Germline loops: CDR1 KGHDR, CDR2 SFDVKD.